The 31 T cell receptor beta chains in this list originate from one sample, sequenced in a study of regulatory T cells in long-lasting Graves disease. Sequencing libraries for TCR beta were prepared with iRepertoire HTBI primers and Arm-PCR of CDR3 regions. TCRdb itself ran the multiplex PCR reads through MiXCR, one entry per CDR3 protein. The data contain 310,000 or so distinct CDR3 sequences, roughly a fifth of them singletons. The time point denotes: persistent/refractory GD, antithyroid drugs over 5 years with positive TRAb. There was RNA extracted from PBMCs, and the TCR library was made from it. The sample in question was peripheral blood mononuclear cells (PBMCs), obtained when the disease was refractory, from a patient treated with antithyroid drugs. The receptors here all came from a female donor with Graves disease.

Regarding this clonotype: Being one base from a much bigger clone, this may be a read error. The gene calls are TRBV12-3 or TRBV12-4 and TRBJ1-1; tentatively, D is TRBD1 (5 bases). The CDR3 spans 14 residues. V gave up 5 bases and J gave up 6 bases, with 16 bases separating them. The CDR3 DNA sequence: TGTGCCAGCAGTCTTAGGCGACAGCCCCCTGAAGCTTTCTTT. Its translation is CASSLRRQPPEAFF.

This chain connects TRBV29-1 to TRBJ2-6; 8 bases are a match to TRBD1. Germline-derived CDR1 and CDR2 are SQVTM and ANQGSEA. The CDR3 length is 18 residues. With 4 bases clipped from V and 2 bases from J, the junction kept 13 bases outside the gene matches. The CDR3 loop is CSVAESGGSWAGANVLTF. The DNA of the CDR3 is TGCAGCGTTGCAGAATCAGGGGGCTCTTGGGCTGGGGCCAACGTCCTGACTTTC.

This clonotype was observed many times. This rearrangement joins TRBV7-2 to TRBJ1-1, with 9 positions matching TRBD1. Trimming cost V 5 bases and J 2 bases; bases outside gene matches: 12. Looked up from germline, CDR1 is SGHTA and CDR2 is FQGNSA. The CDR3 contains 17 residues. The CDR3 DNA reads as TGTGCCAGCAGCGGCCCGGGACAGGGCCTATCTAACACTGAAGCTTTCTTT. It translates to CASSGPGQGLSNTEAFF.

In this sample, this clonotype turned up many times. The chain couples TRBV24-1 to TRBJ2-7, with D tentatively TRBD2 (7 bases). V was trimmed by 3 bases and J by 6 bases, leaving 11 bases between them. The CDR3 has 13 residues. The germline CDR1 and CDR2 sequences are KGHDR and SFDVKD. The CDR3 reads CATSDAGAAEQYF. The DNA for the CDR3 is TGTGCCACCAGTGATGCGGGGGCAGCCGAGCAGTACTTC.

This clonotype was counted many times. The rearrangement joins TRBV18 to TRBJ2-5; tentative D call: TRBD1 (6 bases). The CDR3 runs 15 residues. V gave up 0 bases and J gave up 1 base, with 9 bases separating them. CDR1 is KGHSH and CDR2 is LQKENI in the germline V gene. This CDR3 is CASSPPVTGQETQYF. The CDR3 coding sequence is TGTGCCAGCTCACCACCCGTGACAGGCCAAGAGACCCAGTACTTC.

Many counts were recorded for this clonotype. The chain employs TRBV12-5 and TRBJ1-5; D is perhaps TRBD1 (5 bases). The CDR3 length is 18 residues. CDR1 LGHNT and CDR2 FRNRAP come from the germline V gene. V dropped 1 base and J dropped 5 bases, with 21 bases sitting between them. The CDR3 loop is CASGLALKLVGEYQPQHF. CDR3 DNA sequence: TGTGCTAGTGGTTTGGCACTCAAGCTGGTGGGGGAGTATCAGCCCCAGCATTTT.

This clonotype was seen repeatedly, ten times or more. The chain employs TRBV11-2 and TRBJ2-7; perhaps TRBD2 as D (5 bases). The CDR3 extends over 17 amino acids. Per the germline V gene, CDR1 is SGHAT and CDR2 is FQNNGV. With 1 base removed from V and 2 bases from J, the gap between germline ends came to 18 bases. The CDR3 here is CASSLVSSGRAAYEQYF. The CDR3 nucleotides read TGTGCCAGCAGCTTAGTATCGTCTGGGCGGGCGGCCTACGAGCAGTACTTC.

The V gene is TRBV7-3, the J gene TRBJ2-7; TRBD1 matches 7 bases. Trimming took 5 bases from V and 6 from J; bases not matched to a gene: 7. The CDR3 runs 13 residues. Germline CDR1 reads SGHTA; CDR2 reads FQGTGA. This chain's CDR3 is CASSPRTGLEQYF. The DNA of the CDR3 is TGTGCCAGCAGCCCTCGGACAGGCCTCGAGCAGTACTTC.

This clonotype has just a few counts. This sequence joins TRBV5-6 and TRBJ1-2, with 7 positions matching TRBD1. With V trimmed by 2 bases and J by 8 bases, 9 bases remained unmatched. The germline CDR1 and CDR2 sequences are SGHDT and YYEEEE. CDR3 length: 14 residues. CDR3 nucleotides: TGTGCCAGCAGCTTCCCGACAGGGACGAGGGGCTACACCTTC. It is translated as CASSFPTGTRGYTF.

Concerning this clonotype: One end of the junction is discordant with germline, which a read error may explain. The chain recombines TRBV20-1 with TRBJ1-6; the D gene is possibly TRBD1 (5 bases). CDR1 DFQATT and CDR2 SNEGSKA come from the germline V gene (reference sequence). There are 18 residues in the CDR3. The CDR3 DNA is TGCAGTGCTCCGCGGGATCCGCGGGGGATGGATAATAATTCACCCCCCCACTTT. Amino acid sequence: CSAPRDPRGMDNNSPPHF.

This clonotype came up many times. The CDR3 nucleotides are TGCAGTGCCGACCTAGCGGGAGCGGAGACCCAGTACTTC. This translates into CSADLAGAETQYF. The genes are TRBV20-1 and TRBJ2-5; 10 bases align to TRBD2. Trimming removed 6 bases from V and 5 bases from J; junction bases left unmatched: 6. CDR1 and CDR2 from the germline V gene are DFQATT and SNEGSKA (reference sequence). CDR3 length: 13 amino acids.

The chain employs TRBV4-3 and TRBJ2-2; the D is unclear. Deletions cut 3 bases from V and 5 bases from J, with 10 bases between. The CDR3 covers 14 residues. Germline values: CDR1 LGHNA, CDR2 YSLEER. In DNA form, the CDR3 reads TGCGCCAGCAGCCAGGATATATTTACCGGGGAGCTGTTTTTT. Encoded protein: CASSQDIFTGELFF.

This chain connects TRBV12-3 or TRBV12-4 to TRBJ1-1; 7 nucleotides line up with TRBD1. The length of the CDR3 is 12 residues. V gave up 5 bases and J gave up 6 bases; unmatched junction bases: 3. The CDR3 spells CASSAGQPEAFF. The CDR3 region has the DNA TGTGCCAGCAGTGCGGGACAGCCTGAAGCTTTCTTT.

In its sample, this clonotype was seen many times. This chain joins TRBV6-2 or TRBV6-3 and TRBJ2-5; D remains unclear. V lost 0 bases, J lost 6 bases, and 8 bases lay in between. The germline CDR1 and CDR2 sequences are MNHEY and SVGEGT. The CDR3 loop spans 13 amino acids. The CDR3 DNA reads TGTGCCAGCAGTTACTCGGACCTTCAGACCCAGTACTTC. It translates to CASSYSDLQTQYF.

About this clonotype: This may be a read error, as it is one base from a much larger clone. The limits of the CDR3 on the DNA are not certain, so only TCRdb's listed CDR3 is given. The J gene is TRBJ2-7, the V gene TRBV28; the tabulated D call, TRBD2, remains unverified against the DNA. The germline CDR1 and CDR2 sequences are MDHEN and SYDVKM. The CDR3 length equals 15 residues, ends included. The CDR3 loop is CASSSSTSGAYEQYF.

This clonotype was detected many times. This rearrangement joins TRBV11-3 to TRBJ1-1; no reliable D call. The CDR3 has 12 amino acids. CDR1 and CDR2 from the germline V gene are SGHNT and YENEEA. Trimming shortened V by 5 bases and J by 10 bases, and 14 bases separated the two germline ends. The CDR3 sequence is CASSQSPGGAFF. Written as DNA, the CDR3 is TGTGCCAGCAGCCAAAGCCCGGGCGGAGCTTTCTTT.

This clonotype was recorded at least ten times. J is TRBJ2-5 and V is TRBV20-1, with D possibly TRBD1 on 6 matching bases. CDR1 is DFQATT, CDR2 SNEGSKA, per germline (reference sequence). The ends were cut back, 6 bases at V and 10 bases at J, with 21 bases in the middle. The CDR3 sequence is 13 residues long. The CDR3 DNA sequence: TGCAGTGCCTCGGGACAAATCCAGGGTGACCAGTACTTC. The encoded protein is CSASGQIQGDQYF.

The chain links TRBV27 to TRBJ1-1, with TRBD1 as a possible D gene (6 bases). The germline CDR1 and CDR2 sequences are MNHEY and SMNVEV (reference sequence). V was trimmed by 5 bases and J by 4 bases, leaving 14 bases between them. CDR3 length: 14 residues. CDR3 amino acids: CASSVPGGPTEAFF. CDR3 nucleotide sequence: TGTGCCAGCAGTGTCCCCGGGGGGCCCACTGAAGCTTTCTTT.

The gene calls are TRBV5-1 and TRBJ2-4; D perhaps matches TRBD2 (6 bases). Germline-derived CDR1 and CDR2 are SGHRS and YFSETQ. The CDR3 consists of 15 residues. V lost 4 bases and J lost 6, with 17 bases in between. CDR3 bases: TGCGCCAGCAGCGGTCCGGGGGTTCTCGGAAACATTCAGTACTTC. Protein product: CASSGPGVLGNIQYF.

The table lists this clonotype with many counts. The rearrangement joins TRBV7-2 to TRBJ2-7, with TRBD1 identical over 9 bases. The CDR3 is made up of 15 amino acids. J gave up 4 bases and V 4 bases, and 8 bases lay outside the gene matches. The V gene's germline CDR1 is SGHTA and CDR2 FQGNSA. The CDR3 protein is CASSSGQGYKYEQYF. DNA for the CDR3: TGTGCCAGCAGCTCGGGACAGGGTTATAAGTACGAGCAGTACTTC.

V gene TRBV19 combines with J gene TRBJ1-1, with D possibly matching TRBD1 (5 bases). The V and J ends lost 10 bases and 6 bases respectively, with 27 bases between them. Germline lookup yields CDR1 LNHDA and CDR2 SQIVND (reference sequence). This CDR3 is 16 amino acids long. The CDR3 here is CATSRFFGADNAEAFF. The CDR3 nucleotides read TGTGCCACTTCACGATTTTTCGGGGCCGACAATGCTGAAGCTTTCTTT.

This CDR3 reads CASREENTGELFF. In DNA form, the CDR3 reads TGCGCCAGTAGGGAGGAAAACACCGGGGAGCTGTTTTTT. The V gene is TRBV5-1, the J gene TRBJ2-2; TRBD2 might be the D (6 bases). Germline V gene lookup returns CDR1 SGHRS and CDR2 YFSETQ. V dropped 8 bases and J dropped 2 bases, with 10 bases sitting between them. The CDR3 totals 13 residues.

Regarding this clonotype: An end of the junction differs from the germline gene, which may be a read error. V usage is TRBV7-9 and J usage is TRBJ1-2; no reliable D call. Germline loops: CDR1 SEHNR, CDR2 FQNEAQ (reference sequence). The CDR3 is 11 amino acids. The CDR3 DNA reads TGTGCCAGCAGCTTAGCCTCCGACCGGCTCTTC. Its translation: CASSLASDRLF.

This clonotype was recorded once. This chain uses TRBV7-9 with TRBJ2-1; 8 nucleotides agree with TRBD1. Trimming at V came to 1 base and at J to 7 bases, leaving 6 bases not matched to a gene. The V gene's germline CDR1 is SEHNR and CDR2 FQNEAQ (reference sequence). This CDR3 spans 15 amino acids. The CDR3 protein is CASSLDGTGENEQFF. In DNA form, the CDR3 reads TGTGCCAGCAGCTTAGACGGGACAGGAGAAAATGAGCAGTTCTTC.

This clonotype was seen only a few times. The chain carries TRBV29-1 and TRBJ1-2; D is unresolved. The CDR3 has 13 residues. Trimming took 2 bases from V and 4 from J, leaving 11 bases between them. Per germline, CDR1 SQVTM and CDR2 ANQGSEA. Here the CDR3 reads CSVETAGIYGYTF. The CDR3 nucleotides are TGCAGCGTTGAAACGGCAGGAATCTATGGCTACACCTTC. The variable domain in full, completed from reference TRBV29-1 and TRBJ1-2, reads SAVISQKPSRDICQRGTSLTIQCQVDSQVTMMFWYRQQPGQSLTLIATANQGSEATYESGFVIDKFPISRPNLTFSTLTVSNMSPEDSSIYLCSVETAGIYGYTFGSGTRLTVV.

V is TRBV19 and J is TRBJ2-7; a weak D match, TRBD1 (5 bases). The CDR3 extends over 14 amino acids. Germline V gene lookup returns CDR1 LNHDA and CDR2 SQIVND (reference sequence). Trimming left V 8 bases short and J 2 bases short, with 16 bases between. The CDR3 sequence is CASRSDKRPYEQYF. The CDR3 bases are TGTGCCAGTCGGTCGGACAAGAGACCCTACGAGCAGTACTTC. The variable domain in full, with the rest retrieved from reference TRBV19 and TRBJ2-7, is DGGITQSPKYLFRKEGQNVTLSCEQNLNHDAMYWYRQDPGQGLRLIYYSQIVNDFQKGDIAEGYSVSREKKESFPLTVTSAQKNPTAFYLCASRSDKRPYEQYFGPGTRLTVT.

The sample holds many counts of this clonotype. In nucleotides, the CDR3 is TGTGCCAGCAGTTTATGGCGGAACACTGAAGCTTTCTTT. It is translated as CASSLWRNTEAFF. V and J are TRBV27 and TRBJ1-1; D unclear. Germline CDR1 and CDR2: MNHEY and SMNVEV (reference sequence). V was cut by 1 base and J by 1 base, with 4 bases left in between. This CDR3 is built from 13 residues.

The chain carries TRBV3-1 and TRBJ2-1; TRBD1 aligns across 9 bases. The length of the CDR3 is 19 residues. CDR1 and CDR2 from the germline V gene are LGHDT and YNNKEL (reference sequence). The V gene end was trimmed by 1 base and the J gene end by 5 bases; junction bases not matched to a gene: 15. CDR3 in amino acids: CASSQGLLSRDRVNNEQFF. The CDR3, as DNA: TGTGCCAGCAGCCAAGGGCTGCTGTCCCGGGACAGGGTAAACAATGAGCAGTTCTTC.

Only a few counts were recorded for this clonotype. This rearrangement joins TRBV4-1 to TRBJ2-5; 8 positions match TRBD2. The CDR3 runs to 15 residues. V lost 3 bases and J lost 5; bases outside the gene matches: 8. CDR1 and CDR2 from the germline V gene are MGHRA and YSYEKL. CDR3 sequence reads: CASSQGAGGGETQYF. DNA for the CDR3: TGCGCCAGCAGCCAGGGGGCGGGAGGCGGGGAGACCCAGTACTTC.

Only a few counts were recorded for this clonotype. V gene TRBV10-1 combines with J gene TRBJ1-1; D is ambiguous. CDR1 WNHNN and CDR2 SYGVQD come from the germline V gene (reference sequence). The CDR3 is 13 amino acids. V was cut by 3 bases and J by 6 bases, with 11 bases left in between. This CDR3 reads CASSEFIGAEAFF. The CDR3 DNA sequence: TGCGCCAGCAGTGAATTTATCGGCGCTGAAGCTTTCTTT.

This clonotype has at least ten counts. The rearrangement uses TRBV5-1 and TRBJ1-2; TRBD1 might be the D (5 bases). The CDR3 extends over 14 amino acids. The germline V and J ends were trimmed by 3 bases and 8 bases, with 17 bases remaining between them. Germline CDR1 is SGHRS and CDR2 is YFSETQ. The CDR3 DNA follows: TGCGCCAGCAGCTCGGGAGGGGCTCTGACGGGCTACACCTTC. Encoded protein: CASSSGGALTGYTF.